These T cell receptor beta chains were read from a single sample in a study of blood T cell repertoires in COVID-19. The table came from immunoSEQ multiplex PCR; TCRdb's copy has only in-frame clones and leaves some out. The sample lists approximately 230,000 clones; around 87% were seen once. Sequencing used PBMCs or T cells enriched from blood (not recorded which). All receptors come from a woman aged 25-40 years with acute COVID-19. Both conserved end residues are part of each CDR3.

J gene,V gene,CDR3 length,CDR3 protein
TRBJ1-5,TRBV6-2/TRBV6-3,16,CASSSRPTGVFQPQHF
TRBJ2-5,TRBV11-2,17,CASSWGGGAVYQETQYF
TRBJ2-1,TRBV28,16,CASSLFQGAVSNEQFF
TRBJ2-3,TRBV5-4,15,CASSFKGLAGDTQYF
TRBJ2-1,TRBV6-2/TRBV6-3,15,CASSYVALQGDEQFF
TRBJ2-7,TRBV27,15,CASSLTARAAYEQYF
TRBJ1-3,TRBV6-6,15,CASSRGDRRSHTIYF
TRBJ1-3,TRBV4-3,14,CASSPGQIGNTIYF
TRBJ1-3,TRBV4-2,14,CASSQDVGRNTIYF
TRBJ2-7,TRBV5-6,14,CASSLPGQQHEQYF
TRBJ2-1,TRBV27,15,CASSLTSSGANEQFF
TRBJ2-7,TRBV7-8,18,CASSLGASGSSHSYEQYF
TRBJ2-5,TRBV7-2,14,CASSFATGRETQYF
TRBJ2-7,TRBV5-8,16,CASSLVAGTGAYEQYF
TRBJ1-1,TRBV28,16,CASSPYQAAGNTEAFF
TRBJ1-1,TRBV5-1,16,CASSPPPPGQGVEAFF
TRBJ1-2,TRBV7-9,16,CASSPSSGTGGFGYTF
TRBJ2-5,TRBV19,16,CASSRGLAVNQETQYF
TRBJ2-2,TRBV7-6,16,CASSLVSASGGGELFF
TRBJ2-4,TRBV28,14,CASSLRDRPGIQYF
TRBJ1-2,TRBV11-2,14,CASSLDVSNYGYTF
TRBJ1-1,TRBV5-1,16,CASSPDSGHLNTEAFF
TRBJ1-2,TRBV7-9,16,CASSPTNGRDNYGYTF
TRBJ2-1,TRBV12-5,13,CASGLSIYNEQFF
TRBJ2-7,TRBV5-8,18,CASSSDRITSLVSYEQYF
TRBJ1-1,TRBV27,17,CASSQRTGLSPNTEAFF
TRBJ1-1,TRBV7-9,15,CASSLAQGKNTEAFF